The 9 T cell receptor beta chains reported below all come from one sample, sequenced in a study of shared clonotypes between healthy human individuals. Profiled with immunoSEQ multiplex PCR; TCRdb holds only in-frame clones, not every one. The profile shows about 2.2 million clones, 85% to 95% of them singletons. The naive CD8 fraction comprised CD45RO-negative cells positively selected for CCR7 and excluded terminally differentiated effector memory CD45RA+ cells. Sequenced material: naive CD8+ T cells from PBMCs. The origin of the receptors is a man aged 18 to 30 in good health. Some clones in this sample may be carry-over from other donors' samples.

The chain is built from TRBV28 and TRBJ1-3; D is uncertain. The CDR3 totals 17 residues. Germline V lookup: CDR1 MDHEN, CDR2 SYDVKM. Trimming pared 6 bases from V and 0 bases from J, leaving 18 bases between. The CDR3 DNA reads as TGTGCCAGCAGCCGCCCCCGGTTTGACTCCTCTGGAAACACCATATATTTT. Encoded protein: CASSRPRFDSSGNTIYF.

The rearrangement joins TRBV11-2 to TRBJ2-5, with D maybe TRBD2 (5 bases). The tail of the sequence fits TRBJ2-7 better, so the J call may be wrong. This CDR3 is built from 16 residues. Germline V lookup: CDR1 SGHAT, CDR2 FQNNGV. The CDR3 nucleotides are TGTGCCAGCAGCTTAGGGCCTAGCAGAGGCTCCTACGAGCAGTACTTC. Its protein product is CASSLGPSRGSYEQYF.

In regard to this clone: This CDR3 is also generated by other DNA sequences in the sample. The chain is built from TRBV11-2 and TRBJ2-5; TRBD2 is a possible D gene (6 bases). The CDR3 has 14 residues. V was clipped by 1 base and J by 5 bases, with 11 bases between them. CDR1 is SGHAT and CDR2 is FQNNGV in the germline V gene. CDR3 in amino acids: CASSLVGGGETQYF. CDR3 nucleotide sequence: TGTGCCAGCAGCTTAGTGGGGGGTGGGGAGACCCAGTACTTC.

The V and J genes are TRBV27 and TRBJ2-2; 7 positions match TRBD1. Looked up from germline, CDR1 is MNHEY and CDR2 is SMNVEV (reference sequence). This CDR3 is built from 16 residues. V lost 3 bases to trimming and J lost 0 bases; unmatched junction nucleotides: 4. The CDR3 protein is CASSFPTGPNTGELFF. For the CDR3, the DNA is TGTGCCAGCAGTTTCCCGACAGGGCCGAACACCGGGGAGCTGTTTTTT.

The CDR3 DNA is TGTGCCAGCAGCCCAGGGGGGACCGCGAACACTGAAGCTTTCTTT. It is translated as CASSPGGTANTEAFF. V and J are TRBV7-6 and TRBJ1-1; 7 bases line up with TRBD1. This CDR3 spans 15 amino acids. J gave up 1 base and V 5 bases, and 7 bases lay outside the gene matches. Germline V gene sequence: CDR1 SGHVS, CDR2 FNYEAQ.

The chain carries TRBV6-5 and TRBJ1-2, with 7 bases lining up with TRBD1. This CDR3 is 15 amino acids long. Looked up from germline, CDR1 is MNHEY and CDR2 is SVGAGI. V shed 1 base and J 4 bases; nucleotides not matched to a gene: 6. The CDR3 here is CASSYLSGTVYGYTF. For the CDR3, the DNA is TGTGCCAGCAGTTACTTATCCGGGACAGTCTATGGCTACACCTTC.

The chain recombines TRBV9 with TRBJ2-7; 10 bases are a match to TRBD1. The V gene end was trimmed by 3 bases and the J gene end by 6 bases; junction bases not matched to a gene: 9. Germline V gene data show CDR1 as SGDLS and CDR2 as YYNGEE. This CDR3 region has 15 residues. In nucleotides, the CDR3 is TGTGCCAGCAGCGCCGGACAGGGGGGGGTCGGCGAGCAGTACTTC. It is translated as CASSAGQGGVGEQYF. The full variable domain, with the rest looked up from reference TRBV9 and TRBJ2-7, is DSGVTQTPKHLITATGQRVTLRCSPRSGDLSVYWYQQSLDQGLQFLIQYYNGEERAKGNILERFSAQQFPDLHSELNLSSLELGDSALYFCASSAGQGGVGEQYFGPGTRLTVT.

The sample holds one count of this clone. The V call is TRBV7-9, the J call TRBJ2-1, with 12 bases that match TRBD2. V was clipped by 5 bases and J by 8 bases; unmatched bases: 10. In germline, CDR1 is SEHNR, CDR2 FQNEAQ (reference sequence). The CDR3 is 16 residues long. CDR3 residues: CASSLRLAGERDEQFF. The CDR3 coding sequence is TGTGCCAGCAGCCTACGACTAGCGGGAGAGCGAGATGAGCAGTTCTTC.

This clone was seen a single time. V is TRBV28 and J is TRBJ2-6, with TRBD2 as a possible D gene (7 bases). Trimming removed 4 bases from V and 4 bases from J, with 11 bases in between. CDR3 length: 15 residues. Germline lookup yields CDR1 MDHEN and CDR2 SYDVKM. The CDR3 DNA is TGTGCCAGCAGTTCGCGGGGGCTGGGGGCCAACGTCCTGACTTTC. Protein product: CASSSRGLGANVLTF. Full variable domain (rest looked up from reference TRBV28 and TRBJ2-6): DVKVTQSSRYLVKRTGEKVFLECVQDMDHENMFWYRQDPGLGLRLIYFSYDVKMKEKGDIPEGYSVSREKKERFSLILESASTNQTSMYLCASSSRGLGANVLTFGAGSRLTVL.